This T cell receptor (beta chain) was sequenced during a study of blood T cell repertoires in COVID-19. Looking at the study overall: In each case, the material was cDNA or gDNA derived from T cells, B-cell-depleted T cells, or PBMCs.

The table came from immunoSEQ multiplex PCR; TCRdb's copy has only in-frame clones and leaves some out. The table records 95,000 to 100,000 clones, approximately 92% of them present only once. The V gene lost 4 bases and the J gene lost 4 bases, with 13 bases spanning the gap. In germline, CDR1 is SQVTM, CDR2 ANQGSEA. The CDR3 loop spans 14 amino acids. The receptor was isolated from a man in his fifties with active COVID-19. The chain employs TRBV29-1 and TRBJ2-2, with a tentative D call TRBD1 (7 bases). Sequenced sample: peripheral blood. The CDR3, as DNA: TGCAGCGTTGCGTTCCAGGGGGGCACCGGGGAGCTGTTTTTT. Translation gives CSVAFQGGTGELFF.